This is a list of T cell receptor beta chains from one sample in a study of patients with pleural tuberculosis. TCRdb recomputed calls from the reads with MiXCR, one row per CDR3 protein. The sample lists approximately 53,000 distinct CDR3 sequences; approximately 7.9% were seen once. These receptors were taken from a human donor with pleural tuberculosis. CDR3s include the opening cysteine and the closing phenylalanine or tryptophan. Each record gives: J gene, clone size, D gene, V gene, CDR3 DNA, CDR3 protein. The D gene is left open where the match is weak. Only some rows state a clone size, as once, few, many or a class for expanded clones.

J gene: TRBJ2-3
clone size: many
D gene: .
V gene: TRBV20-1
CDR3 DNA: TGCAGTGCTAGGGAGGGAGGAGATACGCAGTATTTT
CDR3 protein: CSAREGGDTQYF

J gene: TRBJ2-7
clone size: many
D gene: .
V gene: TRBV11-2
CDR3 DNA: TGTGCCAGCAGCTTAGGTGCTAGCGCTCACGAGCAGTACTTC
CDR3 protein: CASSLGASAHEQYF

J gene: TRBJ1-3
clone size: many
D gene: .
V gene: TRBV9
CDR3 DNA: TGTGCCAGCAGCGGAAAGAACCGGGACGCAAGAAACACCATATATTTT
CDR3 protein: CASSGKNRDARNTIYF

J gene: TRBJ1-2
clone size: .
D gene: .
V gene: TRBV29-1
CDR3 DNA: TGCAGCGTCCGACAGCATACTAACTATGGCTACACCTTC
CDR3 protein: CSVRQHTNYGYTF

J gene: TRBJ2-5
clone size: many
D gene: TRBD2
V gene: TRBV28
CDR3 DNA: TGTGCCAGCAGTTTGGAATCGGGAGGGTCGTTGGAGACCCAGTACTTC
CDR3 protein: CASSLESGGSLETQYF

J gene: TRBJ1-4
clone size: .
D gene: .
V gene: TRBV5-1
CDR3 DNA: TGCGCCAGCAGCTTGGAACTAGGGTATGGTGAAAAACTGTTTTTT
CDR3 protein: CASSLELGYGEKLFF

J gene: TRBJ1-1
clone size: many
D gene: TRBD1
V gene: TRBV11-1
CDR3 DNA: TGTGCCAGCAGGCCCTCAGGGGGCGAAACTGAAGCTTTCTTT
CDR3 protein: CASRPSGGETEAFF

J gene: TRBJ2-1
clone size: many
D gene: TRBD2
V gene: TRBV28
CDR3 DNA: TGTGCCAGCAGGACTAGCGGGATTTACAATGAGCAGTTCTTC
CDR3 protein: CASRTSGIYNEQFF

J gene: TRBJ2-1
clone size: many
D gene: .
V gene: TRBV4-1
CDR3 DNA: TGCGCCAGCAGCCAAGTTGGAGTAATGTCCCTTGAGCAGTTCTTC
CDR3 protein: CASSQVGVMSLEQFF

J gene: TRBJ1-5
clone size: many
D gene: TRBD1
V gene: TRBV20-1
CDR3 DNA: TGCAGTGCTAGAGACGGGCAGGGGGTGCATAGCAATCAGCCCCAGCATTTT
CDR3 protein: CSARDGQGVHSNQPQHF

J gene: TRBJ2-5
clone size: many
D gene: .
V gene: TRBV11-2
CDR3 DNA: TGTGCCAGCAGCCCCGGCCTGCAAGAGACCCAGTACTTC
CDR3 protein: CASSPGLQETQYF

J gene: TRBJ1-3
clone size: .
D gene: .
V gene: TRBV5-1
CDR3 DNA: TGCGCCAGCAGCTTGGTAGGTGGGAATGGAAACACCATATATTTT
CDR3 protein: CASSLVGGNGNTIYF

J gene: TRBJ1-3
clone size: many
D gene: TRBD1
V gene: TRBV4-1
CDR3 DNA: TGCGCCAGCAGCCTCACGGACAGGGGAAACACCATATATTTT
CDR3 protein: CASSLTDRGNTIYF

J gene: TRBJ1-2
clone size: few
D gene: .
V gene: TRBV29-1
CDR3 DNA: TGCAGCGTTGCGGGGCAAGCTAACTATGGCTACACCTTC
CDR3 protein: CSVAGQANYGYTF

J gene: TRBJ2-1
clone size: many
D gene: .
V gene: TRBV11-2
CDR3 DNA: TGTGCCAGCAGCTTTGACACAACTCCCTACGGTGAGCAGTTCTTC
CDR3 protein: CASSFDTTPYGEQFF

J gene: TRBJ2-5
clone size: many
D gene: TRBD2
V gene: TRBV11-1
CDR3 DNA: TGTGCCAGCAGCGCCAGGACTAGCGGGAATCGAGAGACCCAGTACTTC
CDR3 protein: CASSARTSGNRETQYF

J gene: TRBJ2-1
clone size: many
D gene: .
V gene: TRBV6-2/TRBV6-3
CDR3 DNA: TGTGCCAGCAGTTACGGGCCGCAAGGGTATGAGCAGTTCTTC
CDR3 protein: CASSYGPQGYEQFF

J gene: TRBJ1-2
clone size: many
D gene: .
V gene: TRBV10-3
CDR3 DNA: TGTGCCATCAGTGTTGGGGGGGGAAGAAACTATGGCTACACCTTC
CDR3 protein: CAISVGGGRNYGYTF

J gene: TRBJ1-5
clone size: many
D gene: .
V gene: TRBV11-2
CDR3 DNA: TGTGCCAGCAGTTTTCAGGGAAGAGATCAGCCCCAGCATTTT
CDR3 protein: CASSFQGRDQPQHF

J gene: TRBJ1-6
clone size: many
D gene: .
V gene: TRBV12-3/TRBV12-4
CDR3 DNA: TGTGCCAGCAGTTCTAAACCGACAGAAGGTTATTCACCCCTCCACTTT
CDR3 protein: CASSSKPTEGYSPLHF

J gene: TRBJ1-4
clone size: many
D gene: .
V gene: TRBV12-3/TRBV12-4
CDR3 DNA: TGTGCCAGCAGTTTACTTTACGAGACAAGCGGTGAAAAACTGTTTTTT
CDR3 protein: CASSLLYETSGEKLFF

J gene: TRBJ2-5
clone size: many
D gene: .
V gene: TRBV6-2/TRBV6-3
CDR3 DNA: TGTGCCAGCAGTTACTCAGGGGGCGGGAAGACCCAGTACTTC
CDR3 protein: CASSYSGGGKTQYF

J gene: TRBJ2-1
clone size: .
D gene: .
V gene: TRBV11-1
CDR3 DNA: TGTGGCAGCAGCTTCGGAGAAACGGTCAATGAGCAGTTCTTC
CDR3 protein: CGSSFGETVNEQFF

J gene: TRBJ1-5
clone size: many
D gene: .
V gene: TRBV28
CDR3 DNA: TGTGCCAGCAGCTCGGGCTTCCGGCCCCAGCATTTT
CDR3 protein: CASSSGFRPQHF

J gene: TRBJ2-2
clone size: many
D gene: .
V gene: TRBV11-2
CDR3 DNA: TGTGCCAGCAGCGTTTTTAGCGCCGGGGAGCTGTTTTTT
CDR3 protein: CASSVFSAGELFF

J gene: TRBJ2-5
clone size: many
D gene: TRBD2
V gene: TRBV6-1
CDR3 DNA: TGTGCCAGCAGCCCCCTAGCGGACCAAGAGACCCAGTACTTC
CDR3 protein: CASSPLADQETQYF

J gene: TRBJ2-1
clone size: many
D gene: .
V gene: TRBV11-2
CDR3 DNA: TGTGCCAGCAGCTTAGGTTCCGGGGGTTGGAATGAGCAGTTCTTC
CDR3 protein: CASSLGSGGWNEQFF

J gene: TRBJ2-7
clone size: .
D gene: .
V gene: TRBV5-4
CDR3 DNA: TGTGCCAGCAGCTTACCGGGAGATGGGGACGAGCAGTACTTC
CDR3 protein: CASSLPGDGDEQYF

J gene: TRBJ1-1
clone size: many
D gene: .
V gene: TRBV12-3/TRBV12-4
CDR3 DNA: TGTGCCAGCAGGGGACAACTGGAAGCTTTCTTT
CDR3 protein: CASRGQLEAFF

J gene: TRBJ2-1
clone size: many
D gene: .
V gene: TRBV20-1
CDR3 DNA: TGCAGTGCTAGAATTTCAGGTGACTACAATGAGCAGTTCTTC
CDR3 protein: CSARISGDYNEQFF

J gene: TRBJ2-1
clone size: few
D gene: .
V gene: TRBV19
CDR3 DNA: TGTGCCAGTAGTATCGGGCTCAACTCTGCCCACAATGAGCAGTTCTTC
CDR3 protein: CASSIGLNSAHNEQFF

J gene: TRBJ2-3
clone size: many
D gene: .
V gene: TRBV11-1
CDR3 DNA: TGTGCCAGCAGCTTAGCCCCGCCAGGGGTGGGCACAGATACGCAGTATTTT
CDR3 protein: CASSLAPPGVGTDTQYF

J gene: TRBJ2-5
clone size: many
D gene: .
V gene: TRBV5-2
CDR3 DNA: TGTGCCAGCAACCCGACTAGCGGGAGAACCCAAGAGACCCAGTACTTC
CDR3 protein: CASNPTSGRTQETQYF

J gene: TRBJ2-1
clone size: many
D gene: .
V gene: TRBV6-2/TRBV6-3
CDR3 DNA: TGTGCCAGCAGAGGTACCAATGAGCAGTTCTTC
CDR3 protein: CASRGTNEQFF

J gene: TRBJ1-6
clone size: many
D gene: .
V gene: TRBV13
CDR3 DNA: TGTGCCAGCAGCTTCGGCCAGACCATGGGTTCACCCCTCCACTTT
CDR3 protein: CASSFGQTMGSPLHF

J gene: TRBJ1-2
clone size: many
D gene: .
V gene: TRBV10-3
CDR3 DNA: TGTGCCATCAGTGGATGGCGGACGGAGCCCCGCGGCTACACCTTC
CDR3 protein: CAISGWRTEPRGYTF

J gene: TRBJ1-5
clone size: few
D gene: .
V gene: TRBV29-1
CDR3 DNA: TGCAGCGTTGCCCAGGGTAGCGCGGATAGCAATCAGCCCCAGCATTTT
CDR3 protein: CSVAQGSADSNQPQHF

J gene: TRBJ2-3
clone size: many
D gene: TRBD2
V gene: TRBV11-1
CDR3 DNA: TGTGCCAGCAGCTTAGCCTACGTCCGGGACTACACAGATACGCAGTATTTT
CDR3 protein: CASSLAYVRDYTDTQYF

J gene: TRBJ2-5
clone size: many
D gene: TRBD1
V gene: TRBV2
CDR3 DNA: TGTGCCAGCAGTGGCCAGACAGGGCCAGAGACCCAGTACTTC
CDR3 protein: CASSGQTGPETQYF

J gene: TRBJ2-7
clone size: many
D gene: .
V gene: TRBV6-2/TRBV6-3
CDR3 DNA: TGTGCCAGCAGTTACTCGACCACGGGGGAATCCTACGAGCAGTACTTC
CDR3 protein: CASSYSTTGESYEQYF

J gene: TRBJ1-1
clone size: many
D gene: .
V gene: TRBV11-1
CDR3 DNA: TGTGCCAGCAGTTGGTTGTTCGAGGCTGAAGCTTTCTTT
CDR3 protein: CASSWLFEAEAFF

J gene: TRBJ2-1
clone size: many
D gene: TRBD2
V gene: TRBV3-1
CDR3 DNA: TGTGCCAGCAGCTCCACTAGCGGGAGACCTAGTGAGCAGTTCTTC
CDR3 protein: CASSSTSGRPSEQFF

J gene: TRBJ1-3
clone size: many
D gene: .
V gene: TRBV13
CDR3 DNA: TGTGCCAGCAGCCCACTGAGGACAGGAAACACCATATATTTT
CDR3 protein: CASSPLRTGNTIYF

J gene: TRBJ2-2
clone size: many
D gene: .
V gene: TRBV10-3
CDR3 DNA: TGTGCCATCAGCACCGGGACTCGGAACACCGGGGAGCTGTTTTTT
CDR3 protein: CAISTGTRNTGELFF

J gene: TRBJ2-3
clone size: .
D gene: TRBD1
V gene: TRBV11-2
CDR3 DNA: TGTGCCAGCAGCCGACAGGGGGCAATTGAAGATACGCAGTATTTT
CDR3 protein: CASSRQGAIEDTQYF

J gene: TRBJ1-1
clone size: many
D gene: .
V gene: TRBV4-1
CDR3 DNA: TGCGCCAGCAGCCAAGATCTCACAGATGAGACTGAAGCTTTCTTT
CDR3 protein: CASSQDLTDETEAFF

J gene: TRBJ1-2
clone size: many
D gene: .
V gene: TRBV2
CDR3 DNA: TGTGCCAGCAAACGGGGCTGGGGCTACACCTTC
CDR3 protein: CASKRGWGYTF

J gene: TRBJ2-3
clone size: few
D gene: .
V gene: TRBV29-1
CDR3 DNA: TGCAGCGTTGGGGCTAGAGCCATGAGCACAGATACGCAGTATTTT
CDR3 protein: CSVGARAMSTDTQYF

J gene: TRBJ2-1
clone size: many
D gene: TRBD2
V gene: TRBV11-2
CDR3 DNA: TGTGCCAGCAGCCCCCGGGGGAGGGGTGAGCAGTTCTTC
CDR3 protein: CASSPRGRGEQFF

J gene: TRBJ2-3
clone size: many
D gene: TRBD1
V gene: TRBV10-3
CDR3 DNA: TGTGCCATCAGTGAGTCGGGACAGCGCACAGATACGCAGTATTTT
CDR3 protein: CAISESGQRTDTQYF

J gene: TRBJ2-5
clone size: many
D gene: .
V gene: TRBV12-3/TRBV12-4
CDR3 DNA: TGTGCCAGCAGTTTCTCGGCTAGCAGAGAGACCCAGTACTTC
CDR3 protein: CASSFSASRETQYF

J gene: TRBJ1-4
clone size: many
D gene: .
V gene: TRBV12-3/TRBV12-4
CDR3 DNA: TGTGCCAGCAGTTTAATGGGATGGGAAAAACTGTTTTTT
CDR3 protein: CASSLMGWEKLFF

J gene: TRBJ1-2
clone size: few
D gene: TRBD1
V gene: TRBV5-1
CDR3 DNA: TGCGCCAGCAGCTTGATCGGGACAGGCGGCTACACCTTC
CDR3 protein: CASSLIGTGGYTF

J gene: TRBJ1-5
clone size: .
D gene: .
V gene: TRBV20-1
CDR3 DNA: TGCAGTGCTAGGGTAGAATCCGGGACACATAGCAATCAGCCCCAGCATTTT
CDR3 protein: CSARVESGTHSNQPQHF

J gene: TRBJ1-1
clone size: many
D gene: .
V gene: TRBV10-3
CDR3 DNA: TGTGCCACCCGTGGGCTTCTTCAAGGTGAAGCTTTCTTT
CDR3 protein: CATRGLLQGEAFF